This note documents a single TCR beta chain sequence. Profiling relied on immunoSEQ multiplex PCR, and the TCRdb table lists in-frame clones only, not all of them. Of about 680,000 clones detected, about three quarters appear once; the ten largest clones hold 1.5% to 2%. The data are from a study of shared clonotypes between healthy human individuals. Germline CDR1 MNHNY, CDR2 SVGAGI (reference sequence). The CDR3 has 15 residues. The V and J ends lost 2 bases and 2 bases respectively, with 10 bases between them. The material sequenced was memory CD4+ T cells sorted from blood. Regarding subset: CD45RA-negative fraction. V gene TRBV6-6 combines with J gene TRBJ2-1; D might be TRBD2 (6 bases). The clonotype originates from a woman younger than 45 in good health. CDR3 sequence reads: CASSYGGIAYNEQFF. CDR3 nucleotides: TGTGCCAGCAGTTACGGGGGGATTGCCTACAATGAGCAGTTCTTC.